This T cell receptor beta chain was recovered during a study of cytomegalovirus exposure and HLA in healthy donors (dated by TCRdb to the late 2010s). General notes on the study: An earlier analysis of 587 of the donors reported 250 to 300 Gb of sequence data and around 120 million unique TCR beta sequences obtained from roughly 170 million T cells. An early release that covered some 640 HLA-typed donors contained about 290 gigabases of sequencing data and 80 million or so unique TCR sequences. The genetic ancestry cluster associated with self-reported Caucasian donors included 80% to 90% of the roughly 400 genotyped donors. The study was designed to test whether signatures of past pathogen exposure could be identified by cataloging public T cell receptors. The study used immunosequencing to profile the T cell repertoires of about 670 subjects and linked those repertoires to cytomegalovirus serostatus. Besides the first cohort of roughly 700 subjects, a separate validation cohort made up of over 95 different subjects was used. To predict cytomegalovirus infection status, the study brought together high-throughput TCR immunosequencing, statistical association of individual TCRs with disease status, and machine learning. To study patterns of TCR occurrence, a later analysis re-analyzed previously published TCR beta repertoires from hundreds of donors and added high-resolution HLA genotyping. Rather than drawing on any new phenotypic data, the later analysis identified candidate immune exposures from TCR beta sequences and the way those sequences occurred across donors. An earlier analysis of 587 of the donors used high-throughput TCR beta sequencing to judge whether each TCR beta V gene segment behaved as functional or pseudogenic. Donor age, sex, ethnicity and CMV serostatus were compiled alongside the repertoire data. Genome-wide SNP genotypes for about 65% of the 666 donors were used in a later genetic analysis, which treated that subset as a discovery cohort. Every discovery cohort repertoire had been produced on one sequencing platform. Both class I and class II loci were covered by HLA typing, at four-digit resolution. Typing coverage varied by locus: roughly 629-640 donors for A, B, C, DRB1 and DQB1; more than 500 for DQA1; over 600 for DPA1; roughly 450 for DPB1. Because of strong linkage in the cohort, roughly five DR-DQ haplotypes were treated as single units for association and clustering. Across around 400 genotyped donors of the cohort, an average of approximately 240,000 unique TCR beta nucleotide sequences per donor were sequenced, and roughly 18% of those sequences were non-productive.

The receptor library was made with the immunoSEQ multiplex PCR assay. A mixture of 60 forward primers for TCR Vbeta segments and 13 reverse primers for TCR Jbeta segments was used in the multiplex PCR. The CDR3 region of rearranged TCR beta genes was amplified from genomic DNA with a multiplex PCR assay. On the Illumina HiSeq System, the amplified TCR beta libraries were sequenced as 87-base-pair reads. Regarding the original processing steps: Across the 700 or so repertoires, a later analysis counted approximately 83 million unique TCR beta chains, 9.5 million to 13 million of which were shared by at least two donors. A nearest-neighbor algorithm error-corrected the raw reads and collapsed the reads into unique sequences, merging closely related sequences to remove PCR and sequencing errors. Alignment of CDR3 sequences to IMGT reference sequences was used to assign V, D and J gene segments. Each retained sequence needed at least a six-nucleotide match to both a V gene segment and a J gene segment. Rearrangements were classified as productive when the CDR3 lacked stop codons and remained in frame with V and J, and all other rearrangements were classified as non-productive. CDR3 was defined according to IMGT convention as the region running from the second conserved V-encoded cysteine to the conserved J-encoded phenylalanine. In an earlier analysis of around 640 of the donors, sequences lacking an unambiguous match to a single V gene segment were excluded. An earlier analysis of under 750 of the donors called V segments functional above 56.7% productive rearrangements and segregating when the between-donor standard deviation exceeded 5%. A statistical classification framework was built for diagnosing cytomegalovirus status from the catalog of TCR beta chain sequences. In a later analysis, TCR nucleotide sequences were compared against IMGT/GENE-DB human TR gene sequences so that V and J genes could be assigned. Using the TCRdist pipeline, a later analysis assigned CDR3 sequences along with most-parsimonious VDJ recombination scenarios. In a later analysis, every TCR beta chain was defined by the combination of its CDR3 amino acid sequence and its V-gene family, and reads without a unique V-gene family were dropped. As a way to deal with suspected cross-contamination and a sequencing artifact, a later analysis dropped hundreds of nucleotide sequences that were highly shared and had low generation probability. For each public chain, a later analysis derived a clonal expansion index from normalized ranks of inferred template counts within each repertoire. A later analysis computed generation probabilities with a VDJ recombination model fitted to out-of-frame rearrangements, and checked the results against IGoR. In a later analysis, TCR-TCR, TCR-HLA and TCR-CMV co-occurrence was scored with hypergeometric tests, and a repertoire-size bias correction was applied to TCR pairs. In a later analysis, false discovery rates were estimated by permuting HLA or CMV assignments 20 times. In a later analysis, co-occurring TCRs were grouped with DBSCAN, and TCRdist sequence similarity was added when clustering was performed within HLA-allele-positive subsets. For co-occurrence clustering, repertoires with fewer than 30,000 or more than 120,000 public chains were excluded, along with several repertoires with anomalous nucleotide sharing. Held by TCRdb, this immuneACCESS table contains in-frame sequences only and omits some clones. Under half of the omission traces to an unresolved V gene where checked; the cause of the rest is unknown. From that table come the V and J calls and clone size; the DNA was used to work out D and trimming. The sample table shows fewer than 200,000 clones, and approximately 88% are seen once. The ten largest clones take up around 0.93% of the sample.

On this clone itself: The antigen it recognizes is unknown. Base qualities are not provided; no much larger clone lies one nucleotide away.

In total, just over 650 healthy bone marrow donors made up the cohort. All cohort members were sampled while nominally healthy, although unrecorded immune exposures were likely present. The donor was CMV seronegative and was included in the group of about 350 seronegative cohort members. A peripheral blood sample was provided by each donor, and peripheral blood mononuclear cells were used for TCR beta sequencing. Genomic DNA was extracted from the blood cell samples with the Qiagen DNeasy Blood Extraction Kit. Sequences SGHAT (CDR1) and FQNNGV (CDR2) are obtained from the germline V gene. Inclusive of the bounding cysteine and phenylalanine, the CDR3 is 15 residues long. Only CDR3 DNA remains: 45 bases, in frame from the first base. V and J lose 5 bases and 4 bases, and a span of 15 bases separates them. What the authors observed across the whole study: Most TCR sequences were observed very rarely across donors, whereas some public TCRs were present in many individuals. A cluster of highly shared sequence variants was judged likely to be a technical artifact of the sequencing pipeline. When HLA alleles, especially DR and DQ, strongly co-occurred, TCR associations were difficult to assign to individual alleles. HLA typing was unavailable for some donors at each locus, so association tests used only the typed subset. According to a later analysis, TCR association rates differed among HLA loci, with DRB1 alleles showing the most associated TCRs and HLA-C alleles showing the fewest. A further reported finding was that TCR beta sequences accurately predicted the HLA-A and HLA-B alleles for most subjects in the first cohort. Linkage disequilibrium might explain the correlated functional status among segregating V segments, but an unknown experimental factor could not be excluded. It was suggested by the authors that the approach could potentially be generalized to other disease states and immunological phenotypes. Specific HLA alleles were associated with 16,951 TCR beta sequences at a false discovery rate of 0.05 in a later analysis. Sequencing depth was assumed to be roughly uniform across donors in the presence/absence analyses, though that assumption may not hold. A few of the identified cytomegalovirus-associated TCR beta chains were confirmed in vitro to be specific for cytomegalovirus antigens. Immune exposure information for the cohort was limited to CMV serostatus. The study gave a list of over 150 TCR beta chains associated with cytomegalovirus. In a later genetic analysis, fewer N-insertions in productive TCRs were reported among donors in an Asian-associated ancestry cluster than the roughly 700-donor mean. Only TCR beta chains were sequenced in this cohort, and the absence of alpha or paired-chain data limited detectable features. Broadly in line with IMGT annotations, most TCR beta V segments showed up in productive rearrangements about 87% or about 30% of the time in an earlier analysis of several hundred of the donors. A later analysis found that most CMV-associated TCR beta chains appeared HLA-restricted, with HLA associations seemingly driven largely by CMV exposure. Some 15 rarely observed V segments, including chromosome 9 orphons, were excluded from the earlier analysis of just under 600 of the donors because counts were too low. Compared with equally common non-associated chains, HLA-associated TCR beta chains in a later analysis were more clonally expanded and had lower generation probabilities. Cytomegalovirus status was reported to be diagnosed by the classifier with high specificity and sensitivity in both the original and validation cohorts. According to a later analysis, parvovirus B19, influenza, CMV and Epstein-Barr virus appeared linked to several top co-occurrence clusters. Some IMGT-functional V segments, including TRBV6-2 and TRBV6-3, could not be distinguished by the 87-base-pair reads and were therefore excluded. A later genetic analysis associated a missense DCLRE1C variant with V-gene and J-gene trimming of TCR beta chains, and an independent cohort replicated the association.

This sequence originates from a man under 40 in good health and CMV-seronegative. Sequencing was carried out using PBMCs. The receptor chain draws on TRBV11-2 and TRBJ2-1; perhaps TRBD2 is the D gene, with 6 bases matching. Here the CDR3 is given as CASSTTSPSYNEQFF. The DNA sequence is TGTGCCAGCAGCACCACTAGCCCCTCTTACAATGAGCAGTTCTTC.